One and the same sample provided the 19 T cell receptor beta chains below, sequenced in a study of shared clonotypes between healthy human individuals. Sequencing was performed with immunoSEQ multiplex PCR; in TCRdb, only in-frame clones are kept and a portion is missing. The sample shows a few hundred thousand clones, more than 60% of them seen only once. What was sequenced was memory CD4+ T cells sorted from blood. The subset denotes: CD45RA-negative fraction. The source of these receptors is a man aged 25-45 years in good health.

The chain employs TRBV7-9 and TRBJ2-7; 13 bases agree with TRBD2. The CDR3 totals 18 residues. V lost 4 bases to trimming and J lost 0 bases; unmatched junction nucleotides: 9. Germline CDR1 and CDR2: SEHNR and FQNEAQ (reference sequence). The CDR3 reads CASSSIPGLAGLSYEQYF. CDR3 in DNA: TGTGCCAGCAGCTCTATACCGGGACTAGCGGGGCTCTCCTACGAGCAGTACTTC. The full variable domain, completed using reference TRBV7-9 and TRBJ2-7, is DTGVSQNPRHKITKRGQNVTFRCDPISEHNRLYWYRQTLGQGPEFLTYFQNEAQLEKSRLLSDRFSAERPKGSFSTLEIQRTEQGDSAMYLCASSSIPGLAGLSYEQYFGPGTRLTVT.

The CDR3 loop is CSVDAFGLPSYNEQFF. The DNA of the CDR3 is TGCAGCGTTGACGCCTTTGGACTACCCTCCTACAATGAGCAGTTCTTC. The V gene is TRBV29-1, the J gene TRBJ2-1; D might be TRBD2 (6 bases). Trimming took 3 bases from V and 0 from J, leaving 15 bases between them. In germline, CDR1 is SQVTM, CDR2 ANQGSEA. The CDR3 sequence is 16 residues long.

The CDR3 region is CAWTTGTPNTEAFF. The CDR3 region has the DNA TGTGCCTGGACCACCGGGACACCGAACACTGAAGCTTTCTTT. V and J are TRBV30 and TRBJ1-1, with a possible D match to TRBD1 (6 bases). Per germline, CDR1 GTSNPN and CDR2 SVGIG (reference sequence). This CDR3 has 14 residues. V lost 4 bases, J lost 1 base, and 13 bases lay in between.

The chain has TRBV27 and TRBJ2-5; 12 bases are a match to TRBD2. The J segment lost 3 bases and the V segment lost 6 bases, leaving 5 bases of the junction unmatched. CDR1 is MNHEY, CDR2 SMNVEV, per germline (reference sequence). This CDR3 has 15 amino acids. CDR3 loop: CASSRRTSGEETQYF. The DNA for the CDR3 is TGTGCCAGCAGCCGAAGGACTAGCGGGGAAGAGACCCAGTACTTC.

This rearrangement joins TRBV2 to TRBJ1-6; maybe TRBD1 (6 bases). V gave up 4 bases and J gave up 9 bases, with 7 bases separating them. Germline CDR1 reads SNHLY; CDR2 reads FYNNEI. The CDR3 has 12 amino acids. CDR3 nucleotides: TGTGCCAGCAGTGTCAGGGGTTCACCCCTCCACTTT. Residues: CASSVRGSPLHF.

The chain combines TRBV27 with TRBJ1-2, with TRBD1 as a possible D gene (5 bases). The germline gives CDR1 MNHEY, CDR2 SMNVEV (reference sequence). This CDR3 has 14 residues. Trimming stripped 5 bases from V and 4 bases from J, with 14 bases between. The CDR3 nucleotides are TGTGCCAGCAGTCCCAGAAGGGGCACCTATGGCTACACCTTC. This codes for CASSPRRGTYGYTF.

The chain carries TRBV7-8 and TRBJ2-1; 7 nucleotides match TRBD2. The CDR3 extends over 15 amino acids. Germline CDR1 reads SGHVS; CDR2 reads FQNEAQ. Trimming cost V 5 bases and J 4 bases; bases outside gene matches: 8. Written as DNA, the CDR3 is TGTGCCAGCAGCCTGAGGGAGGGTCTTTACAATGAGCAGTTCTTC. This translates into CASSLREGLYNEQFF. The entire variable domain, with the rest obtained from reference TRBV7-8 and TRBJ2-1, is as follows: GAGVSQSPRYKVAKRGQDVALRCDPISGHVSLFWYQQALGQGPEFLTYFQNEAQLDKSGLPSDRFFAERPEGSVSTLKIQRTQQEDSAVYLCASSLREGLYNEQFFGPGTRLTVL.

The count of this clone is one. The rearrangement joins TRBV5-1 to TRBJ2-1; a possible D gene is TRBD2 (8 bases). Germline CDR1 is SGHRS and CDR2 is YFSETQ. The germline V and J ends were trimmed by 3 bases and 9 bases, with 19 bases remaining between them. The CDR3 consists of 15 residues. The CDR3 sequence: CASSYSGQAGGEQFF. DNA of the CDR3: TGCGCCAGCAGCTATAGCGGACAGGCGGGGGGTGAGCAGTTCTTC. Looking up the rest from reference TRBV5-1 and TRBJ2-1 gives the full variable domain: KAGVTQTPRYLIKTRGQQVTLSCSPISGHRSVSWYQQTPGQGLQFLFEYFSETQRNKGNFPGRFSGRQFSNSRSEMNVSTLELGDSALYLCASSYSGQAGGEQFFGPGTRLTVL.

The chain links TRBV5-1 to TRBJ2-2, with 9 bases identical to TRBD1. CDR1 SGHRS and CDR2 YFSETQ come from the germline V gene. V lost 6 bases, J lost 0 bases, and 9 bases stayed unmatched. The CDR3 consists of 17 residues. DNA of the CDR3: TGCGCCAGCAAACCCCGGGACAGGGCCACGAACACCGGGGAGCTGTTTTTT. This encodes CASKPRDRATNTGELFF.

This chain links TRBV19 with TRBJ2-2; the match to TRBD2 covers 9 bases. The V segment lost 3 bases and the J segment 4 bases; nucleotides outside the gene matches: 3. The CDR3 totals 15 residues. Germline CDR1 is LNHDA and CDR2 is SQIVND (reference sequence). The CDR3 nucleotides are TGTGCCAGTAGTATCCTAGCGGGATCCACCGGGGAGCTGTTTTTT. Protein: CASSILAGSTGELFF.

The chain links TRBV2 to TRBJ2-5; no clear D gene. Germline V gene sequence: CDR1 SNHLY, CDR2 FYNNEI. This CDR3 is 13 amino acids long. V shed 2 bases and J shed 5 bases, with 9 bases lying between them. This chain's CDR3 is CASSEYGSETQYF. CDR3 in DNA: TGTGCCAGCAGTGAATACGGTTCCGAGACCCAGTACTTC.

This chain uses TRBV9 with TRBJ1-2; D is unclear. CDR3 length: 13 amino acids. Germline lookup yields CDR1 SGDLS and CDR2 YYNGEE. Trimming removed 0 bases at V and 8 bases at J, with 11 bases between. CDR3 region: CASSVGAGGGYTF. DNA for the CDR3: TGTGCCAGCAGCGTAGGGGCGGGAGGAGGCTACACCTTC.

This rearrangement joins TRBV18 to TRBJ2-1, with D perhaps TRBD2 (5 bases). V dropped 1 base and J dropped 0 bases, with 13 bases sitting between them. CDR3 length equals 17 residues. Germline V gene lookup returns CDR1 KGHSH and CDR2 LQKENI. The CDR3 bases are TGTGCCAGCTCACCACTGGGCCTAGCAAGCTCCTACAATGAGCAGTTCTTC. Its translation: CASSPLGLASSYNEQFF.

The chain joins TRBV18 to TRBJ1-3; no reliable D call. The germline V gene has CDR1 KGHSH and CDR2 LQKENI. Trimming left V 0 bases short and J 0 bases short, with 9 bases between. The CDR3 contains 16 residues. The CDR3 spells CASSPPSASSGNTIYF. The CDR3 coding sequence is TGTGCCAGCTCACCACCCTCGGCTTCCTCTGGAAACACCATATATTTT. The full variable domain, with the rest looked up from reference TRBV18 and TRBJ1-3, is NAGVMQNPRHLVRRRGQEARLRCSPMKGHSHVYWYRQLPEEGLKFMVYLQKENIIDESGMPKERFSAEFPKEGPSILRIQQVVRGDSAAYFCASSPPSASSGNTIYFGEGSWLTVV.

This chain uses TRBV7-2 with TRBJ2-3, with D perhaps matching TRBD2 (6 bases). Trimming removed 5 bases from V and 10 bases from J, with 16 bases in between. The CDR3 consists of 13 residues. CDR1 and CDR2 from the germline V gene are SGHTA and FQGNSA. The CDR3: CASSPRDASAQYF. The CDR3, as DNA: TGTGCCAGCAGCCCGCGGGACGCCTCGGCGCAGTATTTT.

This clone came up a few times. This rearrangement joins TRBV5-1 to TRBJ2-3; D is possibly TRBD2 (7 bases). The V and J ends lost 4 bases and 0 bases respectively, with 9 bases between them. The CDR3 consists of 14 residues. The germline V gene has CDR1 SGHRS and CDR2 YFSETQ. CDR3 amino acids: CASSRGGSTDTQYF. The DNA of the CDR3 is TGCGCCAGCAGCAGGGGGGGTAGCACAGATACGCAGTATTTT.

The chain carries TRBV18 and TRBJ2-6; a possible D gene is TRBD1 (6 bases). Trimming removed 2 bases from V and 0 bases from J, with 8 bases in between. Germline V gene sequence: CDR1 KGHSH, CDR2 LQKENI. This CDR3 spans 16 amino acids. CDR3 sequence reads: CASSPLQGSGANVLTF. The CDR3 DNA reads TGTGCCAGCTCACCATTACAGGGCTCTGGGGCCAACGTCCTGACTTTC.

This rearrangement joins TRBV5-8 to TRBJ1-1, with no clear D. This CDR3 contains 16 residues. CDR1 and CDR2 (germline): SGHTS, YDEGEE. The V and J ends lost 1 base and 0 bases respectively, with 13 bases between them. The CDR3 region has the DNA TGTGCCAGCAGCTTGTTAGGTCGGTTTTTGAACACTGAAGCTTTCTTT. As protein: CASSLLGRFLNTEAFF.

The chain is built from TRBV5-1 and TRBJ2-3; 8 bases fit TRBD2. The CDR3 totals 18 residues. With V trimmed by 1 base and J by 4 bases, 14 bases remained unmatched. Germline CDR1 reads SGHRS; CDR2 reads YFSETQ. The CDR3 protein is CASSLSLVTGGPPDTQYF. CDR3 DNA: TGCGCCAGCAGCTTGTCGCTAGTAACGGGAGGGCCACCAGATACGCAGTATTTT.